These 17 T cell receptor beta chains originate from one sample sequenced in a study of blood T cell repertoires in COVID-19 (dated by TCRdb to about 2020). Library method: the immunoSEQ multiplex PCR assay. In TCRdb, the immuneACCESS table is reduced to in-frame sequences with V and J assigned. These tables do not hold every clone; where another copy was compared, an unresolved V gene accounts for under half, and the others remain unexplained. The sample table records some 110,000 clones; about 83% of these occur just once. Approximately 5.6% of the sample goes to the ten largest clones. Sample: peripheral blood. These receptor sequences come from an older man with acute or convalescent COVID-19.

The chain is built from TRBV5-1 and TRBJ2-2; 10 bases are shared with TRBD1. The germline gives CDR1 SGHRS, CDR2 YFSETQ. J was trimmed by 5 bases and V by 2 bases; bases with no gene match: 3. The CDR3 sequence is 15 residues long. CDR3 nucleotide sequence: TGCGCCAGCAGCTTCGGGACAGGGGCTACCGGGGAGCTGTTTTTT. Translation: CASSFGTGATGELFF. Filled out from reference TRBV5-1 and TRBJ2-2, the complete variable domain reads KAGVTQTPRYLIKTRGQQVTLSCSPISGHRSVSWYQQTPGQGLQFLFEYFSETQRNKGNFPGRFSGRQFSNSRSEMNVSTLELGDSALYLCASSFGTGATGELFFGEGSRLTVL.

The rearrangement uses TRBV9 and TRBJ2-2; D not certain. Looked up from germline, CDR1 is SGDLS and CDR2 is YYNGEE. There are 18 residues in the CDR3. Trimming shortened V by 0 bases and J by 0 bases, and 15 bases separated the two germline ends. The CDR3 DNA sequence: TGTGCCAGCAGCGTAGTCGCGGTCCTCTTCGCGAACACCGGGGAGCTGTTTTTT. This encodes CASSVVAVLFANTGELFF.

J is TRBJ1-5 and V is TRBV6-6; D remains unclear. Germline-derived CDR1 and CDR2 are MNHNY and SVGAGI (reference sequence). The V end was cut by 0 bases, the J end by 2 bases, with 11 bases between. The CDR3 runs 16 residues. The CDR3 here is CASSYSLGGGNQPQHF. CDR3 sequence (DNA): TGTGCCAGCAGTTACTCCCTGGGAGGTGGCAATCAGCCCCAGCATTTT.

A few counts support this clone. V usage is TRBV24-1 and J usage is TRBJ1-5; 7 nucleotides match TRBD1. This CDR3 has 17 amino acids. Germline CDR1 reads KGHDR; CDR2 reads SFDVKD. The V and J ends lost 4 bases and 1 base, in that order; junction bases with no gene match: 9. CDR3 sequence: CATSDSDRATSNQPQHF. CDR3 DNA: TGTGCCACCAGTGACTCCGACAGGGCGACGAGCAATCAGCCCCAGCATTTT.

The sample holds one count of this clone. This chain joins TRBV11-2 and TRBJ1-1, with 7 bases identical to TRBD1. Germline V CDR1 and CDR2: SGHAT, FQNNGV. The CDR3 extends over 15 amino acids. With 4 bases clipped from V and 2 bases from J, the junction kept 7 bases outside the gene matches. CDR3 in amino acids: CASSSTTGINTEAFF. CDR3 nucleotides: TGTGCCAGCAGCTCCACGACAGGGATTAACACTGAAGCTTTCTTT.

This clone was detected only once. The chain has TRBV4-2 and TRBJ2-3; possibly TRBD2 for D (6 bases). Trimming pared 1 base from V and 6 bases from J, leaving 14 bases between. The V gene's germline CDR1 is LGHNA and CDR2 YNFKEQ. The CDR3 consists of 15 residues. CDR3 residues: CASSQGWDSRDTQYF. Here the CDR3 DNA reads TGTGCCAGCAGCCAAGGTTGGGACTCTAGGGATACGCAGTATTTT.

J is TRBJ1-1 and V is TRBV27; TRBD1 matches at 9 bases. CDR1 and CDR2 (germline): MNHEY, SMNVEV (reference sequence). Losses at the gene ends were 3 bases for V and 1 base for J; bases not matched to a gene: 9. The CDR3 runs to 17 residues. CDR3 region: CASSFLDPGQGNTEAFF. The CDR3 DNA sequence: TGTGCCAGCAGTTTCCTGGACCCGGGACAGGGGAACACTGAAGCTTTCTTT.

This clone was found once. This chain joins TRBV9 and TRBJ2-5; D is perhaps TRBD2 (5 bases). V was clipped by 0 bases and J by 0 bases, with 15 bases between them. The CDR3 covers 17 residues. The V gene's germline CDR1 is SGDLS and CDR2 YYNGEE. The CDR3 DNA follows: TGTGCCAGCAGCGTAGGACCTTCGGGATCCAACCAAGAGACCCAGTACTTC. It translates to CASSVGPSGSNQETQYF.

The chain joins TRBV16 to TRBJ1-2; TRBD1 aligns across 8 bases. The CDR3 runs to 14 residues. V dropped 0 bases and J dropped 7; count of bases not matched to a gene: 4. Germline assignment: CDR1 KGHSY and CDR2 FQNENV. The chain's CDR3 is CASSQSTGVGGYTF. The CDR3 bases are TGTGCCAGCAGCCAATCGACAGGGGTTGGTGGCTACACCTTC.

This clone was counted many times. The chain combines TRBV5-1 with TRBJ2-1, with a weak D call TRBD2 (5 bases). The germline CDR1 and CDR2 sequences are SGHRS and YFSETQ. CDR3 length: 11 residues. V lost 2 bases and J lost 9, with 6 bases in between. The CDR3 nucleotides read TGCGCCAGCAGCTTCGGGATTGAGCAGTTCTTC. Translation gives CASSFGIEQFF.

This chain links TRBV21-1 with TRBJ2-4; the tabulated D call, TRBD1, remains unverified against the DNA. TRBV21-1 is a pseudogene segment. The CDR3 extends over 18 amino acids. The DNA of the CDR3 is TGTGCCAGCAGCTTCTCCGGCGGGGACAGGGGCCCTCGGTACATTCAGTACTTC. Translation gives CASSFSGGDRGPRYIQYF.

Concerning this clone: Sequence at one end of the junction differs from germline and may be a read error. The chain links TRBV11-3 to TRBJ2-3; possibly TRBD2 for D (6 bases). Looked up from germline, CDR1 is SGHNT and CDR2 is YENEEA. The CDR3 loop spans 15 amino acids. CDR3 loop: CAGSLSGGNGDTQYF. The CDR3 DNA reads TGTGCCGGCAGCTTGAGCGGCGGGAACGGAGATACGCAGTATTTT. Full variable domain (outside the CDR3, taken from reference TRBV11-3 and TRBJ2-3): EAGVVQSPRYKIIEKKQPVAFWCNPISGHNTLYWYLQNLGQGPELLIRYENEEAVDDSQLPKDRFSAERLKGVDSTLKIQPAELGDSAVYLCAGSLSGGNGDTQYFGPGTRLTVL.

This clone has only one observation. The chain couples TRBV7-9 to TRBJ1-3; D is ambiguous. From germline, CDR1 is SEHNR and CDR2 FQNEAQ (reference sequence). Trimming removed 4 bases at V and 3 bases at J, with 16 bases between. CDR3 length: 16 amino acids. The CDR3 DNA follows: TGTGCCAGCAGCTCAAGGAGCTTGCCCGATGGAAACACCATATATTTT. Residues: CASSSRSLPDGNTIYF.

The J gene is TRBJ1-1, the V gene TRBV19; maybe TRBD1 (5 bases). Trimming shortened V by 5 bases and J by 4 bases, and 14 bases separated the two germline ends. The germline V gene has CDR1 LNHDA and CDR2 SQIVND (reference sequence). The CDR3 covers 14 residues. The CDR3 bases are TGTGCCAGTAGTGAAGAGACAGTTGCCACTGAAGCTTTCTTT. This codes for CASSEETVATEAFF.

The chain is built from TRBV6-6 and TRBJ1-2; D gene ambiguous. The germline V gene has CDR1 MNHNY and CDR2 SVGAGI (reference sequence). The CDR3 contains 13 residues. The V and J ends lost 2 bases and 6 bases respectively, with 10 bases between them. CDR3 sequence (DNA): TGTGCCAGCAGTTACAGCGAGCGGGATGGCTACACCTTC. Protein: CASSYSERDGYTF.

In this sample, this clone turned up a few times. V usage is TRBV30 and J usage is TRBJ2-5; TRBD1 aligns across 8 bases. The V gene's germline CDR1 is GTSNPN and CDR2 SVGIG (reference sequence). The trim removed 5 bases at V and 3 bases at J, leaving 5 bases unmatched. This CDR3 comprises 13 residues. The CDR3, as DNA: TGTGCCTGGGACCCGGGACAGGAAGAGACCCAGTACTTC. Encoded protein: CAWDPGQEETQYF.

V gene TRBV6-4 combines with J gene TRBJ2-6; D is possibly TRBD1 (6 bases). V gave up 3 bases and J gave up 8 bases, with 17 bases separating them. The length of the CDR3 is 16 residues. Germline V CDR1 and CDR2: MRHNA, SNTAGT. CDR3 protein: CASSEMGQGLSNVLTF. In DNA, the CDR3 is TGTGCCAGCAGTGAAATGGGGCAGGGGCTCTCCAACGTCCTGACTTTC.